A single T cell receptor beta chain is shown here with its context. This clone was recorded once. Its antigen is still unknown. No base-level quality is on record; no much larger clone is a single base apart. CDR1 and CDR2 were assigned from the germline V gene (reference sequence) as LNHDA and SQIVND. At the junction V is shortened by 6 bases and J by 4 bases; bases outside the gene matches: 8. There are 15 amino acids in the CDR3, from cysteine to phenylalanine inclusive. Of the read, only the CDR3 DNA is kept; its 45 bases are in frame from base 1. A second Seattle source provided samples from volunteer blood donors who had recovered from COVID-19. Collaborating institutions collected whole blood in K2EDTA tubes following their own protocols. For TCRbeta analysis, collaborators shipped samples in one of three forms: frozen whole blood, isolated PBMCs, or DNA extracted from either of those sample types.

The entry originates in a study of blood T cell repertoires in COVID-19 (dated by TCRdb to 2019 to 2021). The study in broad terms: Samples from collaborators originated in the United States, Italy and Spain and spanned both the acute and convalescent phases of COVID-19. The material from the prospective study consisted of cDNA or gDNA derived from T cells, B-cell-depleted T cells, or PBMCs. Deeply sampled blood TCRbeta repertoires from subjects exposed to, actively infected with, or recovered from COVID-19 were included in the dataset. The repertoires were made available in a free public database intended to serve as a resource for research on the immune response to SARS-CoV-2. Samples came from the ongoing ImmuneRACE study (first 160 participants) plus 1,254 subjects from 6 global collaborators. Nearly every sample came with metadata listing a de-identified subject ID, COVID-19 status, age in years and sex. HLA class I and class II types, where available, came from metadata supplied by the sample provider rather than from assay-based typing. Here is what the overall study found, with its caveats: The amount of clinical and demographic metadata varied by source and participant and was provided uncurated.

The immunoSEQ Assay, a bias-controlled multiplex PCR, was used to amplify TCRbeta CDR3 regions from genomic DNA. In the source study's methods: Nucleated cell counts per sample were estimated from amplification of reference gene primers within the assay. To quantify the absolute abundance of each unique TCRbeta CDR3 rearrangement, sequence reads were collapsed and filtered. For each sample, productive Simpson clonality was calculated as the square root of Simpson's diversity index across productive rearrangements. TCRdb mirrors the immuneACCESS table, restricted to in-frame sequences. Some clones are absent from its copies; in checked studies, under half trace to an unresolved V gene, and the reason for the others is unknown. That table is the source of V, J and clone size, and D and trimming were worked out from the DNA. This sample comprises more than 300,000 clones, about 90% of them detected only once. 2.5% to 4% of the sample lies in the top ten.

The receptor was derived from a woman between 18 and 29 years old who had recovered from COVID-19. The material sequenced was peripheral blood. The chain was built from TRBV19 and TRBJ2-1; a stretch of 8 junction bases matches TRBD1. In nucleotide form, the sequence is TGTGCCAGTAGGGGCAAACAGGGGGTATACAATGAGCAGTTCTTC. This gives the protein CASRGKQGVYNEQFF.